This TCR beta chain derives from a study of T cell responses to AZD1222 COVID-19 vaccine. The V gene end was trimmed by 0 bases and the J gene end by 7 bases; junction bases not matched to a gene: 9. This CDR3 is 16 amino acids long. Looked up from germline, CDR1 is SGHDN and CDR2 is FVKESK. Profiling relied on immunoSEQ multiplex PCR, and the TCRdb table lists in-frame clones only, not all of them. The table has approximately 100,000 clones, roughly 90% seen once. This sequence joins TRBV14 and TRBJ1-2; TRBD1 aligns across 9 bases. This receptor was obtained from an adult in good health. The source was peripheral blood, collected on day 0 of AZD1222 vaccination. The CDR3: CASSQEPGTGFSGYTF. CDR3 sequence (DNA): TGTGCCAGCAGCCAAGAACCCGGGACAGGGTTTAGTGGCTACACCTTC.